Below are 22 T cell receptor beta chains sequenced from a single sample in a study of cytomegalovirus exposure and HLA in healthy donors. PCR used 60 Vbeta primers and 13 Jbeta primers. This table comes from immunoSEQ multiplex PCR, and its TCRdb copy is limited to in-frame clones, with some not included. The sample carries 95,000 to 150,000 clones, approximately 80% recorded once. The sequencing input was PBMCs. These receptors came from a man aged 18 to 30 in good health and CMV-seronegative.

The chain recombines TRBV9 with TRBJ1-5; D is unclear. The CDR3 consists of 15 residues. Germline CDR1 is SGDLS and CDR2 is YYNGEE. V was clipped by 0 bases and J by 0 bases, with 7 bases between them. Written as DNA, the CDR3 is TGTGCCAGCAGCGTAGTGGTTAGTAGCAATCAGCCCCAGCATTTT. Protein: CASSVVVSSNQPQHF.

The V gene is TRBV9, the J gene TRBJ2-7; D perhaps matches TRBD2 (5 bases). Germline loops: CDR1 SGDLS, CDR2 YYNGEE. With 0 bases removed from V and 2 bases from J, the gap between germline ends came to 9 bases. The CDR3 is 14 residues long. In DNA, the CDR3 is TGTGCCAGCAGCGTAGGGAGGTTCCCCTACGAGCAGTACTTC. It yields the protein CASSVGRFPYEQYF.

The CDR3 nucleotides read TGTGCCAGCAGCTCTATTCGGGACATCGATTCACCCCTCCACTTT. Amino acid sequence: CASSSIRDIDSPLHF. This sequence joins TRBV7-9 and TRBJ1-6, with D possibly being TRBD1 (6 bases). Germline lookup yields CDR1 SEHNR and CDR2 FQNEAQ (reference sequence). V was pared by 4 bases and J by 8 bases, with 15 bases between. This CDR3 is 15 amino acids long. Full variable domain (outside the CDR3, taken from reference TRBV7-9 and TRBJ1-6): DTGVSQNPRHKITKRGQNVTFRCDPISEHNRLYWYRQTLGQGPEFLTYFQNEAQLEKSRLLSDRFSAERPKGSFSTLEIQRTEQGDSAMYLCASSSIRDIDSPLHFGNGTRLTVT.

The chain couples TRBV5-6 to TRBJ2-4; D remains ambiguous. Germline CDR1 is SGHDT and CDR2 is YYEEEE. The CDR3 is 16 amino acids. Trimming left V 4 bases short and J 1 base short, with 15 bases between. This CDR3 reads CASSQTLLGAKNIQYF. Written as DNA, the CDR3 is TGTGCCAGCAGCCAAACTTTACTCGGGGCCAAAAACATTCAGTACTTC.

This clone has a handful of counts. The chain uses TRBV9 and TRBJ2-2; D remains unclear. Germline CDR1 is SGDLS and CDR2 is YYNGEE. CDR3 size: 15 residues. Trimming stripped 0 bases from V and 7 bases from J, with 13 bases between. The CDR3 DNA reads TGTGCCAGCAGCGTAGACCCGCTGAGAAACGGGGAGCTGTTTTTT. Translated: CASSVDPLRNGELFF.

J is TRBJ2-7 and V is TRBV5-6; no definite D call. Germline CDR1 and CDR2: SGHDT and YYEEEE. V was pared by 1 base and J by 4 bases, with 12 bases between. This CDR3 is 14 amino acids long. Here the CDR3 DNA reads TGTGCCAGCAGCTTGTATGGAGAGTTGTACGAGCAGTACTTC. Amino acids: CASSLYGELYEQYF.

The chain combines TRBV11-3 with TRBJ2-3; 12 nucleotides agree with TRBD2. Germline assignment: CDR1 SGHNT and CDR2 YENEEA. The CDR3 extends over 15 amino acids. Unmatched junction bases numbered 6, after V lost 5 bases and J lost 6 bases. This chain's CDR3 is CASSPGLAGWDTQYF. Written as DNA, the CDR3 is TGTGCCAGCAGCCCCGGACTAGCGGGATGGGATACGCAGTATTTT.

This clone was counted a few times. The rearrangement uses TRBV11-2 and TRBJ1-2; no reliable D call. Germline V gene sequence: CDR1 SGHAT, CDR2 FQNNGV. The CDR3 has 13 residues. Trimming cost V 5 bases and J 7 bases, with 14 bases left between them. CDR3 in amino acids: CASSLGRDLGYTF. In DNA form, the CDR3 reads TGTGCCAGCAGCCTAGGGAGGGATCTTGGCTACACCTTC. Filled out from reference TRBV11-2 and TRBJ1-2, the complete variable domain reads EAGVAQSPRYKIIEKRQSVAFWCNPISGHATLYWYQQILGQGPKLLIQFQNNGVVDDSQLPKDRFSAERLKGVDSTLKIQPAKLEDSAVYLCASSLGRDLGYTFGSGTRLTVV.

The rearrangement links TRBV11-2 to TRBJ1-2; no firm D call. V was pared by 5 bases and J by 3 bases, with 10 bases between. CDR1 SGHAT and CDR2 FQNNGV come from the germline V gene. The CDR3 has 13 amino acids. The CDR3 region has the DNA TGTGCCAGCAGCCAATACATGGACTATGGCTACACCTTC. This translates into CASSQYMDYGYTF.

The CDR3 sequence is CASTQPGQGKYGYTF. The CDR3 bases are TGTGCCAGTACCCAACCGGGACAGGGGAAGTATGGCTACACCTTC. V usage is TRBV19 and J usage is TRBJ1-2; 10 bases fit TRBD1. Trimming took 7 bases from V and 5 from J; bases not matched to a gene: 10. The CDR3 runs to 15 residues. Looked up from germline, CDR1 is LNHDA and CDR2 is SQIVND (reference sequence).

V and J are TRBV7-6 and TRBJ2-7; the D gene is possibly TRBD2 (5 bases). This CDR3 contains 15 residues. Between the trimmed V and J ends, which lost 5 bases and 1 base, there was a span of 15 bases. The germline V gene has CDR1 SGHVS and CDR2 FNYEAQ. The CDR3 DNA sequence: TGTGCCAGCAGCCCTCGGAGGCGCCCTTCCTACGAGCAGTACTTC. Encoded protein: CASSPRRRPSYEQYF.

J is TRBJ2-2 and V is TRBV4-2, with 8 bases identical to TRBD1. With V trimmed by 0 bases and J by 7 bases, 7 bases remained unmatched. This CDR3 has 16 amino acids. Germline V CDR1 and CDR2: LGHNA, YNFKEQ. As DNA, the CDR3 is TGTGCCAGCAGCCAAGATGGCCAGGGGGCAATCGGGGAGCTGTTTTTT. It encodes CASSQDGQGAIGELFF.

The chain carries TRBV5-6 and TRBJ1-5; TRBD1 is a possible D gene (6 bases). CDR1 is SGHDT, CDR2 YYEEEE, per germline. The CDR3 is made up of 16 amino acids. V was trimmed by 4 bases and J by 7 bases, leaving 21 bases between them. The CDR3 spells CASSLRTSGGRQPQHF. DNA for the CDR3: TGTGCCAGCAGCCTTCGGACAAGCGGGGGGCGGCAGCCCCAGCATTTT.

The CDR3: CASSYDGPGTYNEQFF. CDR3 sequence (DNA): TGTGCCAGCAGTTACGACGGTCCAGGGACCTACAATGAGCAGTTCTTC. This chain links TRBV6-5 with TRBJ2-1, with D possibly matching TRBD1 (5 bases). V shed 2 bases and J shed 2 bases, with 13 bases lying between them. This CDR3 has 16 residues. From germline, CDR1 is MNHEY and CDR2 SVGAGI.

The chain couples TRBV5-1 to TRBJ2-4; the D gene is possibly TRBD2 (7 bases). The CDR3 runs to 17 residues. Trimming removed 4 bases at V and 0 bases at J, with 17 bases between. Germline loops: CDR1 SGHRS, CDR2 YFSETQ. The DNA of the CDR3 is TGCGCCAGCAGCCCTGGGGGGGCACCTCTAGCCAAAAACATTCAGTACTTC. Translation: CASSPGGAPLAKNIQYF.

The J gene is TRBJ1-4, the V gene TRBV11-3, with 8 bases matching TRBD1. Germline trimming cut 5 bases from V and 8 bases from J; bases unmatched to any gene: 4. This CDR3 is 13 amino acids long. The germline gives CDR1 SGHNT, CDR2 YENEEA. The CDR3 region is CASSAQGGEKLFF. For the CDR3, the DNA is TGTGCCAGCAGCGCACAGGGGGGCGAAAAACTGTTTTTT.

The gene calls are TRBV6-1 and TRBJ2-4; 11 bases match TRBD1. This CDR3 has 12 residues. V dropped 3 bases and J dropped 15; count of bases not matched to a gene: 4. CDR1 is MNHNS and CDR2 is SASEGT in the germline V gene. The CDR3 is CASSDGTGGLYF. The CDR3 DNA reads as TGTGCCAGCAGTGACGGGACAGGGGGTTTGTACTTC.

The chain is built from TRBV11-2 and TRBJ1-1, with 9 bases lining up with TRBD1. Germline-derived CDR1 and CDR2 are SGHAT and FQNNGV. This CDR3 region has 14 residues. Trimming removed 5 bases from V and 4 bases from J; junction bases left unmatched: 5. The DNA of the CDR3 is TGTGCCAGCAGCGACCCGGGACAGGGCACTGAAGCTTTCTTT. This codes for CASSDPGQGTEAFF.

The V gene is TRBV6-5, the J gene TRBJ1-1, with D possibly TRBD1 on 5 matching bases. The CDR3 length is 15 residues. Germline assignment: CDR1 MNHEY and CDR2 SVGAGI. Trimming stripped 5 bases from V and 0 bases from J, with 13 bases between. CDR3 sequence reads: CASSPRGGMNTEAFF. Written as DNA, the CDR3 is TGTGCCAGCAGTCCTCGTGGGGGGATGAACACTGAAGCTTTCTTT.

The CDR3 spells CASSVGGTGLHYGYTF. CDR3 DNA sequence: TGTGCCAGCAGCGTAGGCGGGACAGGGCTCCACTATGGCTACACCTTC. The rearrangement uses TRBV9 and TRBJ1-2; 9 positions agree with TRBD1. CDR1 is SGDLS, CDR2 YYNGEE, per germline. After removal of 0 bases from V and 3 bases from J, the junction contained 6 bases not matched to a gene. The CDR3 spans 16 residues.

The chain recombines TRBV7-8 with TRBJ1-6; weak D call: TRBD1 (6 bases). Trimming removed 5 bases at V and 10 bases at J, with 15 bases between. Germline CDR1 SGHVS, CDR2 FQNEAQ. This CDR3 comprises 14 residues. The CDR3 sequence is CASSLGQKESPLHF. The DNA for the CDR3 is TGTGCCAGCAGCCTTGGACAGAAGGAATCACCCCTCCACTTT.

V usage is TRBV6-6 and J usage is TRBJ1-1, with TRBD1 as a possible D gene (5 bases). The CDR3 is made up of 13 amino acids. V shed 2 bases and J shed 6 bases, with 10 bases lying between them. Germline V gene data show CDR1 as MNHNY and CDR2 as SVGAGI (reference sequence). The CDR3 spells CASSYGGDPEAFF. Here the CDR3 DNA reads TGTGCCAGCAGTTACGGGGGGGATCCTGAAGCTTTCTTT.